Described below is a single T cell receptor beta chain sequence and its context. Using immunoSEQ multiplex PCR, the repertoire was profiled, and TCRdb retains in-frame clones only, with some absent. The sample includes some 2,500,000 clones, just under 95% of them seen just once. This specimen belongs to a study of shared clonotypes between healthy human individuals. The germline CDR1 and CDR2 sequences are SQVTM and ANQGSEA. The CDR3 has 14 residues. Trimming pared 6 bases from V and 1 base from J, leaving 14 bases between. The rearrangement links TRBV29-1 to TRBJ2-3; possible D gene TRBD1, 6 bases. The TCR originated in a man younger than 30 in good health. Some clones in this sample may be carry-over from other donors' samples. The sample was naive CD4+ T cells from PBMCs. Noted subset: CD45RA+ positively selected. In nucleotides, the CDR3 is TGCAGCGTAGTACAGGGCTACGGCACAGATACGCAGTATTTT. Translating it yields CSVVQGYGTDTQYF.